The rows below give T cell receptor beta chains drawn from one sample of a study of CD8+ T cells in alopecia areata. The protocol was immunoSEQ multiplex PCR, while the TCRdb copy is restricted to in-frame clones and leaves out a portion. Seen here are about 250,000 clones, 60% observed once, and the top ten hold roughly 0.88%. The material was CD4+ T cells sorted from blood, obtained around week 54, from a patient treated with tofacitinib. These TCRs come from a human donor with alopecia areata. CDR3s include the opening cysteine and the closing phenylalanine or tryptophan. The D gene is left open where the match is weak. Rows may omit the clone size; those that give it use once, few, many or a size class.

D gene	V gene	clone size	J gene	CDR3 DNA	CDR3 protein
.	TRBV29-1	.	TRBJ2-3	TGCAGCGTTGAAGGTGGGCAGGGAGCTGATACGCAGTATTTT	CSVEGGQGADTQYF
.	TRBV29-1	once	TRBJ2-1	TGCAGCGTTGACGCGGGGACCTCCTACAATGAGCAGTTCTTC	CSVDAGTSYNEQFF
TRBD1	TRBV15	.	TRBJ2-7	TGTGCCACCAGCAGAGATGAAGGGGGCCCTCCCTACGAGCAGTACTTC	CATSRDEGGPPYEQYF
.	TRBV7-2	few	TRBJ2-1	TGTGCCAGCAGCCACGGGGACTGGAGCTCCTACAATGAGCAGTTCTTC	CASSHGDWSSYNEQFF
.	TRBV27	.	TRBJ1-2	TGTGCCAGCAGACTGACAGCTAACTATGGCTACACCTTC	CASRLTANYGYTF
.	TRBV18	few	TRBJ2-5	TGTGCCAGCTCACCAAGGGTGAACCTCCAAGAGACCCAGTACTTC	CASSPRVNLQETQYF
TRBD2	TRBV29-1	.	TRBJ2-7	TGCAGCGGAAGACTAGCGGGGGTTCGCGAGCAGTACTTC	CSGRLAGVREQYF
TRBD1	TRBV5-1	.	TRBJ1-2	TGCGCCAGCAGCCCCGGGACAGGGTTTAATGGCTACACCTTC	CASSPGTGFNGYTF
TRBD1	TRBV4-3	once	TRBJ2-6	TGCGCCAGCAGCCCTACGCCCTACGGGGACAGCGCTCCCAACGTCCTGACTTTC	CASSPTPYGDSAPNVLTF
TRBD2	TRBV6-5	.	TRBJ2-7	TGTGCCAGCAGGAGAGGACTAGCGTATATCCACGAGCAGTACTTC	CASRRGLAYIHEQYF
TRBD2	TRBV6-5	.	TRBJ2-2	TGTGCCAGCAGCCTGCGGGGGGCCGGTGAGCTGTTTTTT	CASSLRGAGELFF
TRBD2	TRBV7-8	.	TRBJ2-5	TGTGCCAGCAGCCAGGGACTAGCGGGGAACCAAGAGACCCAGTACTTC	CASSQGLAGNQETQYF
.	TRBV5-6	.	TRBJ2-7	TGTGCCAGCAGCCAGTGGGATTACGAGCAGTACTTC	CASSQWDYEQYF
.	TRBV5-4	.	TRBJ1-5	TGTGCCAGCAGCCCGGGGCGGGGGGGTAGTAATCAGCCCCAGCATTTT	CASSPGRGGSNQPQHF
TRBD1	TRBV29-1	few	TRBJ2-2	TGCAGCGCTACCGGGACAGGAGGAGCCGGGGAGCTGTTTTTT	CSATGTGGAGELFF
.	TRBV29-1	.	TRBJ1-4	TGCAGCGTATCTACCACAGGGCCCCGTAATGAAAAACTGTTTTTT	CSVSTTGPRNEKLFF
.	TRBV6-1	.	TRBJ1-6	TGTGCCAGCAGTGCTGGGGTCAGTTCACCCCTCCACTTT	CASSAGVSSPLHF
TRBD1	TRBV7-8	.	TRBJ2-7	TGTGCCAGCAGCTTAGGTTCCTCCCTGCAGGGGGTTTACGAGCAGTACTTC	CASSLGSSLQGVYEQYF
.	TRBV6-5	.	TRBJ1-2	TGTGCCAGCAGTTACTCGATGAAGGATGGCTACACCTTC	CASSYSMKDGYTF
.	TRBV4-2	.	TRBJ2-7	TGTGCCAGCAGCCAAGGCAGGGTGGACGGGCAGTACTTC	CASSQGRVDGQYF
TRBD1	TRBV30	.	TRBJ2-7	TGTGCCCACCGGACAGGGGGCTTCAACGAGCAGTACTTC	CAHRTGGFNEQYF
TRBD1	TRBV5-6	few	TRBJ1-2	TGTGCCAGCAGCTTGGTCCCGGGACAGGTCCCCTTCTACACCTTC	CASSLVPGQVPFYTF
.	TRBV27	.	TRBJ1-6	TGTGCCAGCAGTTTTAGAGGGAATTCACCCCTCCACTTT	CASSFRGNSPLHF
.	TRBV7-8	.	TRBJ1-1	TGTGCCAGCAGCCCGTTGGGGGGAAGGGTGAACACTGAAGCTTTCTTT	CASSPLGGRVNTEAFF
.	TRBV5-4	.	TRBJ2-3	TGTGCCAGCAGCCGATCGCGGCGGCAGGGGTCGGATACGCAGTATTTT	CASSRSRRQGSDTQYF
TRBD2	TRBV30	few	TRBJ2-2	TGTGCCTGGACTCCGGGGGGGAACACCGGGGAGCTGTTTTTT	CAWTPGGNTGELFF
.	TRBV7-9	few	TRBJ2-5	TGTGCCAGCAGCCTACAGGGCCAGGAGACCCAGTACTTC	CASSLQGQETQYF
TRBD1	TRBV7-2	few	TRBJ2-2	TGTGCCAGCCGCTACAGGGGGAACACCGGGGAGCTGTTTTTT	CASRYRGNTGELFF
TRBD1	TRBV18	.	TRBJ2-7	TGTGCCAGCTCACGGGACAGATTCTACGAGCAGTACTTC	CASSRDRFYEQYF
.	TRBV6-5	.	TRBJ2-4	TGTGCCAGCAGGGAAATAGCCAAAAACATTCAGTACTTC	CASREIAKNIQYF
.	TRBV7-8	.	TRBJ1-6	TGTGCCAGCAGCCCCGAGTATCTCGCCGCCCGTTCACCCCTCCACTTT	CASSPEYLAARSPLHF
.	TRBV27	.	TRBJ1-1	TGTGCCAGCAGGGACCGTGGGCCCGCTGAAGCTTTCTTT	CASRDRGPAEAFF
.	TRBV7-9	.	TRBJ1-6	TGTGCCAGCAGCTTAGCGGCACAGGGTTCACCCCTCCACTTT	CASSLAAQGSPLHF
.	TRBV14	.	TRBJ2-1	TGTGCCAGCAGCCAAGCGAACGGGAATGAGCAGTTCTTC	CASSQANGNEQFF
.	TRBV7-2	.	TRBJ2-5	TGTGCCAGCAGCTTGTGGGGGTTTCCGGGGGAGACCCAGTACTTC	CASSLWGFPGETQYF
.	TRBV10-3	.	TRBJ2-6	TGTGCCATCACCCGAACACAGGGATTTGGGGCCAACGTCCTGACTTTC	CAITRTQGFGANVLTF
.	TRBV6-6	few	TRBJ2-3	TGTGCCAGCAGACCAACTAACACAGATACGCAGTATTTT	CASRPTNTDTQYF
TRBD2	TRBV6-5	.	TRBJ2-5	TGTGCCAGCAGCTCGGGGGGACTTAAAGAGACCCAGTACTTC	CASSSGGLKETQYF
.	TRBV6-5	few	TRBJ2-1	TGTGCCAGCAGTTACTCGACAGTCTCCTACAATGAGCAGTTCTTC	CASSYSTVSYNEQFF
TRBD1	TRBV7-9	.	TRBJ2-5	TGTGCCAGCTTGACAGGGGGTGGCAGCGAGACCCAGTACTTC	CASLTGGGSETQYF
.	TRBV4-2	.	TRBJ1-5	TGTGCCAGCAGCCAGGGGCCTTATCAGCCCCAGCATTTT	CASSQGPYQPQHF
.	TRBV29-1	.	TRBJ1-5	TGCAGCGTCCGAGACATCGGGGGGAATCAGCCCCAGCATTTT	CSVRDIGGNQPQHF
.	TRBV2	few	TRBJ1-1	TGTGCCAGCAGTGAACGACTTGAAGCTTTCTTT	CASSERLEAFF